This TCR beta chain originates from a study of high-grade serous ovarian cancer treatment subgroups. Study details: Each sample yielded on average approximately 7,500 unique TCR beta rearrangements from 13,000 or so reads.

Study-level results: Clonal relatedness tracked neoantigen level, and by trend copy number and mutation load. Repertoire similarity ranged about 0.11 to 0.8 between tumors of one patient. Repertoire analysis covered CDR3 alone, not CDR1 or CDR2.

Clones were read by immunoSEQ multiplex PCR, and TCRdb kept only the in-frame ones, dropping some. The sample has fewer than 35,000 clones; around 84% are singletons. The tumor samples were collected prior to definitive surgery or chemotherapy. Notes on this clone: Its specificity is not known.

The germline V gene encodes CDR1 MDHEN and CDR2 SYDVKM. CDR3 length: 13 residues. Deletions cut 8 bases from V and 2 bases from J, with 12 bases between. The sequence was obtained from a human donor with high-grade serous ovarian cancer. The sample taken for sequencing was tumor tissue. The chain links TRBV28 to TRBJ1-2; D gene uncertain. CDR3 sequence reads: CASASRVNYGYTF. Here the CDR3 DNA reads TGTGCCAGCGCCTCCCGGGTCAACTATGGCTACACCTTC.